The 20 T cell receptor beta chains listed next were all sequenced from one sample in a study of graft-versus-host responses after intestinal transplantation. Profiling relied on immunoSEQ multiplex PCR, and the TCRdb table lists in-frame clones only, not all of them. The repertoire holds some 46,000 clones, with just under 95% as singletons. The specimen was PBMCs, collected about 320 days after intestinal transplant. The receptors stem from a human patient who received an intestinal transplant, so some T cells may come from the graft donor.

The CDR3 region is CASSVTGVTEAFF. Here the CDR3 DNA reads TGTGCCAGCAGCGTGACAGGGGTCACTGAAGCTTTCTTT. The chain recombines TRBV9 with TRBJ1-1; 8 positions agree with TRBD1. Germline CDR1 and CDR2: SGDLS and YYNGEE. CDR3 length: 13 residues. The ends lost 2 bases at V and 4 bases at J; junction bases unmatched: 1.

The chain uses TRBV7-9 and TRBJ2-6; D remains ambiguous. V was trimmed by 3 bases and J by 4 bases, leaving 10 bases between them. Germline V gene sequence: CDR1 SEHNR, CDR2 FQNEAQ (reference sequence). The CDR3 loop spans 15 amino acids. CDR3 region: CASSLELAGANVLTF. The CDR3 nucleotides read TGTGCCAGCAGCTTGGAGTTGGCGGGGGCCAACGTCCTGACTTTC.

The rearrangement joins TRBV5-1 to TRBJ2-3; 10 bases match TRBD2. Germline V gene lookup returns CDR1 SGHRS and CDR2 YFSETQ. Trimming cost V 0 bases and J 13 bases; bases outside gene matches: 17. CDR3 length equals 17 residues. DNA for the CDR3: TGCGCCAGCAGCTTGGGAGGAGCTAGCGGGAGAATGGGAGGGGAGTATTTT. It translates to CASSLGGASGRMGGEYF.

The V gene is TRBV13, the J gene TRBJ1-2, with TRBD1 as a possible D gene (6 bases). CDR3 size: 12 residues. V was trimmed by 5 bases and J by 6 bases, leaving 10 bases between them. CDR1 and CDR2 (germline): PRHDT, FYEKMQ (reference sequence). The CDR3 DNA reads as TGTGCCAGCAGCGCACAGGGAGATGGCTACACCTTC. Protein: CASSAQGDGYTF.

A single count supports this clone. Other DNA sequences in this sample translate to the same CDR3. This chain uses TRBV6-1 with TRBJ1-3; D is uncertain. Between the trimmed V and J ends, which lost 6 bases and 0 bases, there was a span of 12 bases. This CDR3 is 15 amino acids long. The germline gives CDR1 MNHNS, CDR2 SASEGT. CDR3 sequence: CASSEQHYSGNTIYF. The DNA for the CDR3 is TGTGCCAGCAGCGAACAGCATTACTCTGGAAACACCATATATTTT.

The V and J genes are TRBV11-1 and TRBJ1-2, with D unclear. The germline gives CDR1 SGHAT, CDR2 FQDESV (reference sequence). The CDR3 runs to 11 residues. The germline V and J ends were trimmed by 5 bases and 4 bases, with 5 bases remaining between them. This CDR3 is CASSRAYGYTF. The CDR3, as DNA: TGTGCCAGCAGCCGAGCCTATGGCTACACCTTC. The full variable domain, with the rest looked up from reference TRBV11-1 and TRBJ1-2, is EAEVAQSPRYKITEKSQAVAFWCDPISGHATLYWYRQILGQGPELLVQFQDESVVDDSQLPKDRFSAERLKGVDSTLKIQPAELGDSAMYLCASSRAYGYTFGSGTRLTVV.

On this clone itself: A read error may account for a junction end that differs from germline. The rearrangement uses TRBV6-1 and TRBJ2-7; 10 nucleotides agree with TRBD1. Germline CDR1 reads MNHNS; CDR2 reads SASEGT. This CDR3 is 13 amino acids long. CDR3 in amino acids: CASREDRGHEQYF. CDR3 DNA: TGTGCCAGCAGGGAAGACAGGGGGCACGAGCAGTACTTC.

This chain connects TRBV7-9 to TRBJ1-3; D is unresolved. The V and J ends lost 1 base and 0 bases respectively, with 10 bases between them. Germline V gene data show CDR1 as SEHNR and CDR2 as FQNEAQ (reference sequence). The CDR3 consists of 16 residues. CDR3 residues: CASSLGRLASGNTIYF. The DNA of the CDR3 is TGTGCCAGCAGCTTAGGTCGGCTTGCCTCTGGAAACACCATATATTTT.

This chain joins TRBV10-3 and TRBJ2-1; D unresolved. The CDR3 contains 16 residues. V was trimmed by 3 bases and J by 6 bases, leaving 18 bases between them. CDR1 is ENHRY, CDR2 SYGVKD, per germline. CDR3: CAISDPAKGRPNEQFF. CDR3 DNA: TGTGCCATCAGTGACCCGGCCAAAGGCCGGCCCAATGAGCAGTTCTTC.

The CDR3 nucleotides read TGTGCCAGCAGCCGGACAGGTGGGGAGACCCAGTACTTC. As protein: CASSRTGGETQYF. This chain links TRBV7-9 with TRBJ2-7, with TRBD1 matching 7 bases. The better agreement between TRBJ2-5 and the DNA end casts doubt on the J call. This CDR3 is 13 amino acids long. The germline CDR1 and CDR2 sequences are SEHNR and FQNEAQ (reference sequence).

The chain combines TRBV5-1 with TRBJ1-1; no clear D. The CDR3 sequence is 15 residues long. From germline, CDR1 is SGHRS and CDR2 YFSETQ. Trimming cost V 6 bases and J 3 bases, with 18 bases left between them. This CDR3 reads CASTASGSPYTEAFF. CDR3 bases: TGCGCCAGCACCGCCTCGGGTTCCCCCTACACTGAAGCTTTCTTT.

This rearrangement joins TRBV23-1 to TRBJ1-5, with TRBD1 matching 8 bases. TRBV23-1 carries the ORF label, with uncertain function. There are 17 residues in the CDR3. The V segment lost 6 bases and the J segment 4 bases; nucleotides outside the gene matches: 14. CDR3 nucleotides: TGCGCCAGCAGGCGCTCCCCGGGACAGGATAGGAATCAGCCCCAGCATTTT. It is translated as CASRRSPGQDRNQPQHF.

V usage is TRBV2 and J usage is TRBJ1-2; TRBD1 is a possible D gene (6 bases). Per germline, CDR1 SNHLY and CDR2 FYNNEI. V lost 3 bases, J lost 4 bases, and 15 bases lay in between. The CDR3 has 15 amino acids. This CDR3 reads CASSDERGRGYGYTF. In DNA form, the CDR3 reads TGTGCCAGCAGTGATGAGAGGGGCAGGGGCTATGGCTACACCTTC.

The chain links TRBV9 to TRBJ1-2; 7 positions match TRBD1. The CDR3 is 12 amino acids. Germline CDR1 reads SGDLS; CDR2 reads YYNGEE. The junction had 7 bases not matched to a gene; V was cut back by 3 bases and J by 11 bases. The chain's CDR3 is CASSAGGRGYTF. CDR3 nucleotides: TGTGCCAGCAGCGCAGGGGGACGAGGATACACCTTC.

The CDR3 reads CAGVGVGGTEAFF. The CDR3 coding sequence is TGTGCCGGGGTGGGGGTCGGCGGCACTGAAGCTTTCTTT. This chain joins TRBV28 and TRBJ1-1, with a possible D match to TRBD1 (5 bases). The CDR3 has 13 amino acids. The V gene lost 11 bases and the J gene lost 4 bases, with 17 bases spanning the gap. The V gene's germline CDR1 is MDHEN and CDR2 SYDVKM.

The V call is TRBV5-4, the J call TRBJ2-5; 9 bases are shared with TRBD1. Trimming at V came to 4 bases and at J to 3 bases, leaving 7 bases not matched to a gene. The CDR3 totals 15 residues. Germline CDR1 is SGHNT and CDR2 is YYREEE (reference sequence). The DNA for the CDR3 is TGTGCCAGCAGCAGCAGACAGGGGGTTGAAGAGACCCAGTACTTC. Translated, it gives CASSSRQGVEETQYF.

The chain employs TRBV19 and TRBJ1-4, with 8 bases lining up with TRBD1. Trimming cost V 4 bases and J 6 bases; bases outside gene matches: 7. There are 15 residues in the CDR3. CDR1 and CDR2 (germline): LNHDA, SQIVND (reference sequence). The CDR3 DNA follows: TGTGCCAGTAGTACACAAACAGGGGGAGATGAAAAACTGTTTTTT. This gives the protein CASSTQTGGDEKLFF.

The rearrangement uses TRBV2 and TRBJ2-3; D not certain. Germline lookup yields CDR1 SNHLY and CDR2 FYNNEI. The CDR3 is 12 amino acids. V lost 2 bases to trimming and J lost 13 bases, with 13 bases between them. The CDR3 DNA is TGTGCCAGCAGTGAACCCCCCGCCGAGAAGTATTTT. Translated, it gives CASSEPPAEKYF.

The gene calls are TRBV2 and TRBJ1-2; 8 bases fit TRBD1. Trimming took 5 bases from V and 11 from J; bases not matched to a gene: 19. The CDR3 is made up of 16 amino acids. From germline, CDR1 is SNHLY and CDR2 FYNNEI. This CDR3 is CASSSARLDRVIRYTF. The CDR3 nucleotides read TGTGCCAGCAGTTCTGCCCGTCTGGACAGGGTGATCCGGTACACCTTC.

The chain employs TRBV7-3 and TRBJ2-1; 9 bases map to TRBD2. Trimming removed 5 bases from V and 4 bases from J; junction bases left unmatched: 3. There are 14 residues in the CDR3. The V gene's germline CDR1 is SGHTA and CDR2 FQGTGA. The CDR3 loop reads CASSQAGGYNEQFF. CDR3 DNA sequence: TGTGCCAGCAGCCAAGCGGGGGGATACAATGAGCAGTTCTTC.